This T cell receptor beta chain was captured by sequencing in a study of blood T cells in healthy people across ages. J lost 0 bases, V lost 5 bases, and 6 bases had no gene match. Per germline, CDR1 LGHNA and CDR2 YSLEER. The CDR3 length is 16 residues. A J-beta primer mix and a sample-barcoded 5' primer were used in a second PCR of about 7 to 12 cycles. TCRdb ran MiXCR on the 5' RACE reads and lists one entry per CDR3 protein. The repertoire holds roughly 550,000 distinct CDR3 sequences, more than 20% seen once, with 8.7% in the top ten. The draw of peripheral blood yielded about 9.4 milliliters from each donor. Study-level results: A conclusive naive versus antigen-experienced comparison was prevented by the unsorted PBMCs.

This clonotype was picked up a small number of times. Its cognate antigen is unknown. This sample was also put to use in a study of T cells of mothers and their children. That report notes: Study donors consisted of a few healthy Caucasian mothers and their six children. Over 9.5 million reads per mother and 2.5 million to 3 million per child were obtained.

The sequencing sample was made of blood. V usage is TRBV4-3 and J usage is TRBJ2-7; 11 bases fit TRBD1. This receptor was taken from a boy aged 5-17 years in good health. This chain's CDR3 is CASSAKGQGGSYEQYF. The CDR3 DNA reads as TGCGCCAGCAGCGCTAAGGGACAGGGGGGCTCCTACGAGCAGTACTTC.